This is a list of T cell receptor beta chains from one sample in a study of OX40 agonist ivuxolimab in advanced cancers. Method: immunoSEQ multiplex PCR; TCRdb's copy keeps in-frame clones and lacks some. Of 100,000 or so clones in the sample, just over 90% were seen once. The input for sequencing was CD4+ or CD8+ T cells sorted from blood, taken in a trial of the OX40 agonist ivuxolimab. These receptors all stem from an adult with an advanced solid tumor such as melanoma, head and neck, liver or kidney cancer. The CDR3 runs from the conserved cysteine through the conserved F or W. A D gene is named only where the DNA matches it firmly. Where a row states a size, it is once, few, many or the class of an expanded clone; other rows omit it.

D gene,V gene,J gene,clone size,CDR3 DNA,CDR3 protein
TRBD1,TRBV5-1,TRBJ2-7,NA,TGCGCCAGCAGCTCCTTGGACAGGGTCGATGGGCAGTACTTC,CASSSLDRVDGQYF
NA,TRBV7-9,TRBJ2-3,NA,TGTGCCAGCAGCTTAGACACAGATACGCAGTATTTT,CASSLDTDTQYF
NA,TRBV6-6,TRBJ2-7,NA,TGTGCCAGCAGTTACTCGGCAGGGACCGAGCAGTACTTC,CASSYSAGTEQYF
NA,TRBV7-2,TRBJ1-5,NA,TGTGCCAGCAGCTTAGCTGGGACAACTTATAGCAATCAGCCCCAGCATTTT,CASSLAGTTYSNQPQHF
TRBD2,TRBV28,TRBJ2-5,NA,TGTGCCAGCAGTTTTCAAGGACTAGCTGGGGAGACCCAGTACTTC,CASSFQGLAGETQYF
NA,TRBV6-5,TRBJ1-3,NA,TGTGCCAGCAGTATTCAAGGTGGAAACACCATATATTTT,CASSIQGGNTIYF
NA,TRBV7-2,TRBJ2-3,NA,TGTGCCAGCAGCTTAGGCCTACAGCCAGATACGCAGTATTTT,CASSLGLQPDTQYF
TRBD1,TRBV18,TRBJ2-7,NA,TGTGCCAGCTCTACCGGACAGGGTCCCTACGAGCAGTACTTC,CASSTGQGPYEQYF
TRBD1,TRBV18,TRBJ2-3,NA,TGTGCCAGCTCAATCCTCGGACAGGGGAACACAGATACGCAGTATTTT,CASSILGQGNTDTQYF
TRBD1,TRBV18,TRBJ2-2,NA,TGTGCCAGCTCACGGTCACAGGGGGCGAACACCGGGGAGCTGTTTTTT,CASSRSQGANTGELFF
TRBD2,TRBV9,TRBJ2-1,NA,TGTGCCAGCAGTTCCAAGGGCGCGGGGACTAGCGGTTACAATGAGCAGTTCTTC,CASSSKGAGTSGYNEQFF
TRBD2,TRBV28,TRBJ2-3,NA,TGTGCCAGCAGTTTCGCCGGGACTAGCGGGGGGTCCGTATATACGCAGTATTTT,CASSFAGTSGGSVYTQYF
TRBD2,TRBV5-8,TRBJ2-7,once,TGTGCCAGCAGCCGGCAAGGGACTAGCGGGAGGAACCCCTACGAGCAGTACTTC,CASSRQGTSGRNPYEQYF
NA,TRBV7-9,TRBJ2-3,NA,TGTGCCAGCAGCTTCGCCTCGAGTCGCTCAGATACGCAGTATTTT,CASSFASSRSDTQYF
TRBD1,TRBV28,TRBJ1-1,NA,TGTGCCAGCAGTTTTTACACAGGGGTCAACACTGAAGCTTTCTTT,CASSFYTGVNTEAFF
TRBD2,TRBV11-2,TRBJ2-7,NA,TGTGCCAGCAGCCCGGCGCGGGCGGGAGGGTCGGGGGAGCAGTACTTC,CASSPARAGGSGEQYF
TRBD1,TRBV28,TRBJ2-2,NA,TGTGCCAGCAGGCGCGCCGGGACAGAGGCCGGGGAGCTGTTTTTT,CASRRAGTEAGELFF
TRBD1,TRBV7-9,TRBJ2-7,NA,TGTGCCAGCAGCCCCGGGACAGGGCCAGGGTACGAGCAGTACTTC,CASSPGTGPGYEQYF
NA,TRBV28,TRBJ1-2,NA,TGTGCCAGCAGTTTCGTGGGTAGAGGCTACACCTTC,CASSFVGRGYTF
NA,TRBV18,TRBJ1-1,once,TGTGCCAGCTCACCTACGTGGAACACTGAAGCTTTCTTT,CASSPTWNTEAFF
TRBD1,TRBV6-5,TRBJ2-7,NA,TGTGCCAGCAGACGGGACAGGGGGGACGAGCAGTACTTC,CASRRDRGDEQYF
TRBD2,TRBV6-6,TRBJ2-1,NA,TGTGCCAGCGGTAAGCGGGACTACAATGAGCAGTTCTTC,CASGKRDYNEQFF
NA,TRBV4-1,TRBJ2-7,few,TGCGCCAGCAGCCAAGAGCGCCTAGGGGCCTACGAGCAGTACTTC,CASSQERLGAYEQYF
TRBD2,TRBV2,TRBJ2-1,NA,TGTGCCAGCCGAAGAGTGAGCGGGAGTGCCTACAATGAGCAGTTCTTC,CASRRVSGSAYNEQFF
NA,TRBV28,TRBJ1-3,NA,TGTGCCAGCAGTTTAGGGGGAACTGGAAACACCATATATTTT,CASSLGGTGNTIYF
NA,TRBV5-5,TRBJ1-5,few,TGTGCCAGCAGCGCCGACAGCAATCAGCCCCAGCATTTT,CASSADSNQPQHF
TRBD2,TRBV10-1,TRBJ2-1,NA,TGCGCCAGAGGCTTAGCGGGTTATAACAATGAGCAGTTCTTC,CARGLAGYNNEQFF
NA,TRBV7-7,TRBJ2-5,NA,TGTGCCAGCAGCTTATCAGGGGCTGGAGAGACCCAGTACTTC,CASSLSGAGETQYF
TRBD2,TRBV27,TRBJ2-7,NA,TGTGCCTCAACCCGGGGGAGCGGGAGGACTACGAGGGAGCAGTACTTC,CASTRGSGRTTREQYF
TRBD1,TRBV19,TRBJ2-1,NA,TGTGCCAGTAGTTCCCGACAGGGCACCTACAATGAGCAGTTCTTC,CASSSRQGTYNEQFF